One sample yielded the 19 T cell receptor beta chains listed below, sequenced in a study of T cell repertoires in cytomegalovirus infection. Each CDR3 protein is one row after TCRdb ran MiXCR on the reads. The table includes 310,000 or so distinct CDR3 sequences, 17% detected once. Sequences were obtained from PBMCs. The receptors were sampled from a human donor in good health (CMV status not recorded). Some clones in this sample may be carry-over from other donors' samples.

This clonotype occurred many times. The CDR3 reads CSASPGLAISEQYF. The CDR3 DNA follows: TGCAGTGCCAGTCCGGGACTAGCCATTTCAGAGCAGTACTTC. V usage is TRBV20-1 and J usage is TRBJ2-7, with TRBD2 matching over 9 bases. Germline CDR1 reads DFQATT; CDR2 reads SNEGSKA (reference sequence). The CDR3 runs to 14 residues. V was pared by 6 bases and J by 7 bases, with 13 bases of the junction left unmatched.

In this sample, this clonotype turned up a few times. The chain's CDR3 is CARGINQETQYF. In DNA form, the CDR3 reads TGTGCCCGCGGGATCAACCAAGAGACCCAGTACTTC. J is TRBJ2-5 and V is TRBV2; D possibly corresponds to TRBD2 (6 bases). The CDR3 length is 12 residues. CDR1 SNHLY and CDR2 FYNNEI come from the germline V gene. V was trimmed by 11 bases and J by 0 bases, leaving 10 bases between them.

This clonotype showed up just a few times. This chain links TRBV15 with TRBJ2-3; 7 bases fit TRBD2. The CDR3 is 18 residues long. Germline lookup yields CDR1 LNHNV and CDR2 YYDKDF (reference sequence). V lost 0 bases, J lost 4 bases, and 13 bases stayed unmatched. The CDR3 nucleotides are TGTGCCACCAGCAGAGATGTGGGATTTGGGGGGGTCGCAGATACGCAGTATTTT. Its translation is CATSRDVGFGGVADTQYF.

The rearrangement uses TRBV3-1 and TRBJ2-3, with a tentative D call TRBD1 (5 bases). Per the germline V gene, CDR1 is LGHDT and CDR2 is YNNKEL (reference sequence). Trimming took 1 base from V and 5 from J, leaving 7 bases between them. The CDR3 length is 13 residues. CDR3 region: CASSQGDRDTQYF. CDR3 nucleotides: TGTGCCAGCAGCCAAGGCGACAGAGATACGCAGTATTTT.

This clonotype was counted ten times or more. This chain joins TRBV7-2 and TRBJ2-3; TRBD1 might be the D (6 bases). The CDR3 has 17 amino acids. V was cut by 5 bases and J by 0 bases, with 18 bases left in between. CDR1 and CDR2 from the germline V gene are SGHTA and FQGNSA. CDR3 amino acids: CASSVEGRGTSTDTQYF. The CDR3 DNA reads as TGTGCCAGCAGCGTAGAGGGCAGGGGAACAAGCACAGATACGCAGTATTTT.

This clonotype was counted a few times. J is TRBJ2-7 and V is TRBV11-2; D uncertain. CDR1 SGHAT and CDR2 FQNNGV come from the germline V gene. This CDR3 region has 13 residues. Trimming removed 5 bases at V and 3 bases at J, with 11 bases between. CDR3 sequence: CASSPHPGYEQYF. CDR3 DNA sequence: TGTGCCAGCAGCCCGCACCCCGGCTACGAGCAGTACTTC.

There are many counts of this clonotype. The V gene is TRBV7-9, the J gene TRBJ1-1; unclear D gene. There are 15 residues in the CDR3. V was pared by 5 bases and J by 0 bases, with 13 bases between. Germline-derived CDR1 and CDR2 are SEHNR and FQNEAQ (reference sequence). The CDR3 spells CASSGKDPMNTEAFF. In DNA form, the CDR3 reads TGTGCCAGCAGCGGCAAAGACCCCATGAACACTGAAGCTTTCTTT.

The gene calls are TRBV9 and TRBJ2-7; D is perhaps TRBD1 or TRBD2 (7 bases each). Germline V gene sequence: CDR1 SGDLS, CDR2 YYNGEE. CDR3 length: 15 residues. V lost 3 bases and J lost 2, with 15 bases in between. CDR3 loop: CASSEGGGQPYEQYF. For the CDR3, the DNA is TGTGCCAGCAGCGAAGGGGGGGGACAGCCCTACGAGCAGTACTTC. Based on the CDR3 plus reference TRBV9 and TRBJ2-7, the full variable domain is DSGVTQTPKHLITATGQRVTLRCSPRSGDLSVYWYQQSLDQGLQFLIQYYNGEERAKGNILERFSAQQFPDLHSELNLSSLELGDSALYFCASSEGGGQPYEQYFGPGTRLTVT.

The DNA for the CDR3 is TGCAGTGCTAGAGATCTCCGGGGACTAGCGGGGGTCATCTACGAGCAGTACTTC. It encodes CSARDLRGLAGVIYEQYF. The chain has TRBV20-1 and TRBJ2-7, with TRBD2 matching 14 bases. The CDR3 spans 18 residues. J gave up 3 bases and V 0 bases, and 10 bases lay outside the gene matches. Germline loops: CDR1 DFQATT, CDR2 SNEGSKA (reference sequence).

This clonotype was counted a few times. The gene calls are TRBV20-1 and TRBJ2-5; 13 nucleotides align to TRBD2. The CDR3 totals 15 residues. Trimming cost V 6 bases and J 2 bases; bases outside gene matches: 6. From germline, CDR1 is DFQATT and CDR2 SNEGSKA (reference sequence). The CDR3 region has the DNA TGCAGTGCGTACGGGACTAGCGGGGCGCAAGAGACCCAGTACTTC. Translated: CSAYGTSGAQETQYF.

This clonotype appeared a few times. The V call is TRBV2, the J call TRBJ1-1; 7 nucleotides match TRBD1. This CDR3 spans 15 amino acids. The germline V gene has CDR1 SNHLY and CDR2 FYNNEI. Unmatched junction bases numbered 3, after V lost 2 bases and J lost 0 bases. In nucleotides, the CDR3 is TGTGCCAGCAGTGAAACGACAGGGATGAACACTGAAGCTTTCTTT. This sequence encodes CASSETTGMNTEAFF.

This clonotype has more than one count but fewer than ten. The V gene is TRBV6-1, the J gene TRBJ1-1; D gene uncertain. Germline CDR1 MNHNS, CDR2 SASEGT. The CDR3 contains 13 residues. V dropped 1 base and J dropped 4 bases, with 7 bases sitting between them. The CDR3 reads CASSEVKATEAFF. The CDR3 DNA sequence: TGTGCCAGCAGTGAAGTGAAGGCCACTGAAGCTTTCTTT.

This clonotype was seen more than once but under ten times. J is TRBJ1-1 and V is TRBV28; 9 bases match TRBD1. There are 15 residues in the CDR3. V lost 1 base to trimming and J lost 4 bases; unmatched junction nucleotides: 4. The V gene's germline CDR1 is MDHEN and CDR2 SYDVKM. The chain's CDR3 is CASSLSTGGSTEAFF. The CDR3 bases are TGTGCCAGCAGTTTATCGACAGGGGGTAGCACTGAAGCTTTCTTT.

CDR3 in amino acids: CASSELLVAGGGNEQFF. In DNA, the CDR3 is TGTGCCAGCAGTGAATTGTTGGTAGCGGGGGGCGGAAATGAGCAGTTCTTC. The chain uses TRBV2 and TRBJ2-1; 10 nucleotides agree with TRBD2. Germline V gives CDR1 SNHLY, CDR2 FYNNEI. This CDR3 has 17 amino acids. Trimming removed 2 bases from V and 7 bases from J; junction bases left unmatched: 11.

This clonotype was detected a few times. The rearrangement joins TRBV7-9 to TRBJ1-4, with D perhaps matching TRBD1 (5 bases). V lost 4 bases, J lost 0 bases, and 24 bases lay in between. The CDR3 runs 20 residues. Germline-derived CDR1 and CDR2 are SEHNR and FQNEAQ (reference sequence). The DNA of the CDR3 is TGTGCCAGCAGCTGGGCCCGTAGGACTGCGGGGACTGCAACTAATGAAAAACTGTTTTTT. This translates into CASSWARRTAGTATNEKLFF.

This clonotype appeared a few times. The chain combines TRBV12-3 or TRBV12-4 with TRBJ2-2; a weak D match, TRBD1 (6 bases). Between the trimmed V and J ends, which lost 3 bases and 7 bases, there was a span of 9 bases. CDR3 length: 13 amino acids. The CDR3 spells CASSFTGFGELFF. DNA for the CDR3: TGTGCCAGCAGTTTCACAGGGTTCGGGGAGCTGTTTTTT.

This chain joins TRBV6-2 or TRBV6-3 and TRBJ2-1, with 9 bases fitting TRBD2. This CDR3 has 15 amino acids. Germline trimming cut 1 base from V and 8 bases from J; bases unmatched to any gene: 6. The germline V gene has CDR1 MNHEY and CDR2 SVGEGT. The DNA of the CDR3 is TGTGCCAGCAGTTACTTGGCGGGGGGGCTGTATGAGCAGTTCTTC. It codes for CASSYLAGGLYEQFF.

V gene TRBV5-1 combines with J gene TRBJ2-7, with a possible D match to TRBD1 (6 bases). The CDR3 loop spans 15 amino acids. Germline V CDR1 and CDR2: SGHRS, YFSETQ. Trimming removed 0 bases at V and 3 bases at J, with 13 bases between. The CDR3 bases are TGCGCCAGCAGCTTGGCCCCGGACAGTGGCTACGAGCAGTACTTC. It encodes CASSLAPDSGYEQYF.

The V call is TRBV7-6, the J call TRBJ2-2, with TRBD1 identical over 10 bases. Per the germline V gene, CDR1 is SGHVS and CDR2 is FNYEAQ. V was clipped by 5 bases and J by 6 bases; unmatched bases: 3. The CDR3 loop spans 14 amino acids. CDR3 amino acids: CASSTDRGPGELFF. The CDR3 DNA follows: TGTGCCAGCAGCACAGACAGGGGGCCCGGGGAGCTGTTTTTT.